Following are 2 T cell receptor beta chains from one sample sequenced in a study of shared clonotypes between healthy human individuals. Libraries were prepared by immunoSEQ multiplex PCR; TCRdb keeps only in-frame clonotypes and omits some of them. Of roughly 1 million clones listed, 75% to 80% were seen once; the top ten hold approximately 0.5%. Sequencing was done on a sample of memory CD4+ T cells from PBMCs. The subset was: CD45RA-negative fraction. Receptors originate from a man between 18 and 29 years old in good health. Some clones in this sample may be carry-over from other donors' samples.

CDR3 protein: CASRVMRDQPQHF. The CDR3 DNA reads TGTGCCAGCAGAGTAATGCGGGATCAGCCCCAGCATTTT. The J gene is TRBJ1-5, the V gene TRBV6-5; D gene uncertain. Germline-derived CDR1 and CDR2 are MNHEY and SVGAGI. Trimming cost V 6 bases and J 5 bases, with 11 bases left between them. The CDR3 sequence is 13 residues long.

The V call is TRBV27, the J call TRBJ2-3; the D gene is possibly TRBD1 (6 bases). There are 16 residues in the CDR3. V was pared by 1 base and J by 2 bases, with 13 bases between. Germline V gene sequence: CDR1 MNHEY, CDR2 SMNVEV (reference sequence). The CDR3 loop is CASSLLGAGLTDTQYF. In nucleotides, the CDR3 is TGTGCCAGCAGTTTATTGGGGGCGGGCCTCACAGATACGCAGTATTTT.